This T cell receptor (beta chain) emerged from a study of CD8+CD57+ T cells in acquired aplastic anemia (dated by TCRdb to the late 2010s). Regarding the research as a whole: Extracted DNA from sorted CD4+ and CD8+ cells averaged around 2.9 ug, ranging from about 0.17 to 30 ug. CD8+CD57+ expansion was defined as frequency above the mean frequency observed in healthy subjects.

CDR1 is given as SNHLY and CDR2 as FYNNEI, both from the germline V gene. The CDR3 sequence holds 13 residues, the cysteine and phenylalanine included. This entry keeps only the CDR3 DNA: 39 bases, framed from base 1. V has 6 bases trimmed and J has 7 bases trimmed; junction bases matching no gene number 4. General findings and caveats noted by the study authors: Between patients and healthy controls, no significant difference in CD8+ Simpson's diversity was found (P=0.060). About 28 CD8+ CDR3 sequences were found in both patients and controls but appeared to be highly expressed in patients and within the immunodominant clones of the patients.

The patients picked for sequencing were ones in whom flow cytometry had shown an expansion of CD8+CD57+ cells. Severe acquired aplastic anemia was diagnosed in all patients according to International Study of Aplastic Anemia and Agranulocytosis and Camitta criteria. No patient had received any therapy when blood was sampled. The study deep-sequenced TCR repertoires of sorted CD4+ and CD8+ blood T cells from severe aplastic anemia patients and healthy subjects. Patients were enrolled in the USA under clinicaltrials.gov protocols 00001620, 01623167, 00001397, 00071045, 00081523 and 00961064. Ficoll-Paque density gradient centrifugation was used to isolate peripheral blood mononuclear cells. CD4+ and CD8+ T cells were sorted by FACS or magnetic beads before DNA extraction. This clonotype appeared many times. Its antigen target is currently unknown. Nothing much larger sits one base from this clone, and base qualities are not available.

TCR beta VDJ combination and CDR3 sequence profiling used genomic DNA as the template. An Illumina HiSeq 2000 was the platform used for TCR repertoire sequencing. Regarding the original processing steps: TRBV/TRBJ rearrangement plots, CDR3 size and DJ length profiles, and Simpson's diversity index were used to evaluate the repertoires. Whichever DNA sequence was most abundant in the deep sequencing data was defined as the immunodominant clone. CDR3 amino acid sequences were screened for sharing across subjects and compared with published repertoires and the VDJdb database. TCRdb reprocessed the public reads (quality trimming at Q25 with fastp, clone calling with MiXCR) and kept in-frame beta chains. Each entry merges the rows of one CDR3 protein and shows their most common DNA and genes. None of the V and J calls come from the authors' own analysis; TCRdb made them. This sample lists about 180,000 distinct CDR3 sequences; roughly 50% were detected once. The ten largest clones capture over 10% of the sample.

Input material: sorted CD4+, CD8+, or CD8+CD57+ T cells (not recorded which) from PBMCs. This TCR was sampled from a human donor with aplastic anemia. The V and J genes are TRBV2 and TRBJ1-2, with 11 bases in between that match TRBD1. The CDR3 protein is CASRDRGHGGYTF. The DNA is TGTGCCAGCAGGGACAGGGGGCATGGTGGCTACACCTTC.